The clone carrying this TCR beta chain appeared a single time. The target antigen is unknown. The data were obtained in a study of shared clonotypes between healthy human individuals. Notes on the study in general: The sampled material consisted only of blood, and tissue repertoires are likely to differ.

This CDR3 has 17 residues. Germline V gene data show CDR1 as KGHSH and CDR2 as LQKENI. V was clipped by 2 bases and J by 3 bases; unmatched bases: 11. Measured with immunoSEQ multiplex PCR; TCRdb has only the in-frame clones, and not every one. The sample carries about 2.2 million clones, more than 85% recorded once. Naive CD8 isolation took CD45RO-negative cells positively selected for CCR7 and excluded terminally differentiated effector memory CD45RA+ cells. Caucasian adults residing in Nashville, Tennessee made up all the donors. The chain links TRBV18 to TRBJ2-7; TRBD1 agrees at 9 bases. The sample comprised naive CD8+ T cells from PBMCs. The clonotype was recovered from a man aged 18 to 30 in good health. Some clones in this sample may be carry-over from other donors' samples. Written as DNA, the CDR3 is TGTGCCAGCTCACCAACGACCCCCGGGACAGGGATCTACGAGCAGTACTTC. Its protein is CASSPTTPGTGIYEQYF. The variable domain in full, completed from reference TRBV18 and TRBJ2-7, reads NAGVMQNPRHLVRRRGQEARLRCSPMKGHSHVYWYRQLPEEGLKFMVYLQKENIIDESGMPKERFSAEFPKEGPSILRIQQVVRGDSAAYFCASSPTTPGTGIYEQYFGPGTRLTVT.